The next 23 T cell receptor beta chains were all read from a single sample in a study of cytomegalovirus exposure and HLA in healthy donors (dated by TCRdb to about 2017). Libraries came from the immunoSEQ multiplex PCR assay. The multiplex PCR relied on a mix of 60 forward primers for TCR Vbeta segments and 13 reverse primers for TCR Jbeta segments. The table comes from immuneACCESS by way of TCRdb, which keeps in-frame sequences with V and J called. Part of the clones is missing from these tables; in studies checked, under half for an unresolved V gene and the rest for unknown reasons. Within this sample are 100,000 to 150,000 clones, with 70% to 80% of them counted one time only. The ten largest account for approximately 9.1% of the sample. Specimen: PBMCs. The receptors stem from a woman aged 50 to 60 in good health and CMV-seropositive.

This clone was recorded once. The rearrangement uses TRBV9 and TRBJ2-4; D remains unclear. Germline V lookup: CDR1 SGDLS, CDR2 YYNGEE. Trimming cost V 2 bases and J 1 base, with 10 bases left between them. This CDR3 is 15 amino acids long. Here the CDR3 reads CASSVGLEAKNIQYF. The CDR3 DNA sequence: TGTGCCAGCAGCGTCGGCCTGGAGGCCAAAAACATTCAGTACTTC.

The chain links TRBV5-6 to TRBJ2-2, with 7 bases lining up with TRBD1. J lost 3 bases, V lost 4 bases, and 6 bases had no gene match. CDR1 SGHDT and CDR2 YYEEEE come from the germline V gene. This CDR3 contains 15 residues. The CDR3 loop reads CASSLTGQYTGELFF. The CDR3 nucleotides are TGTGCCAGCAGCCTGACAGGGCAGTACACCGGGGAGCTGTTTTTT.

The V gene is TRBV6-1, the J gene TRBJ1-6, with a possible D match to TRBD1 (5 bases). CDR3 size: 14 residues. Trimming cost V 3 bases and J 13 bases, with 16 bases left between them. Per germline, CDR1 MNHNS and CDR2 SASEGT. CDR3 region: CASSDWGVRGPLHF. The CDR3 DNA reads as TGTGCCAGCAGTGATTGGGGGGTTCGGGGGCCCCTCCACTTT.

CDR3 DNA: TGTGCCATCAGCGCCGGGACAGGGGTTCTGGGGGAGCAGTACTTC. It translates to CAISAGTGVLGEQYF. This chain connects TRBV10-3 to TRBJ2-7; TRBD1 agrees at 10 bases. Germline V lookup: CDR1 ENHRY, CDR2 SYGVKD. The V and J ends lost 6 bases and 7 bases, in that order; junction bases with no gene match: 12. CDR3 length equals 15 residues.

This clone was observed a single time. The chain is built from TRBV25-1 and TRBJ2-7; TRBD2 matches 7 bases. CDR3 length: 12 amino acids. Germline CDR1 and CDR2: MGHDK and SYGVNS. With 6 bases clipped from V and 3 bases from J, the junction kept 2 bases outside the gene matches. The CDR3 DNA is TGTGCCAGCAGACGGGGGGTCTACGAGCAGTACTTC. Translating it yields CASRRGVYEQYF.

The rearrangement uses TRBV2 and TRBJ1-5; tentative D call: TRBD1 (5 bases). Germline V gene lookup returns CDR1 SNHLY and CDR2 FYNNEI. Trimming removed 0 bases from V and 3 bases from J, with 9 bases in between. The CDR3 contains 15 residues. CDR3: CASSEARGFNQPQHF. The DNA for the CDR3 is TGTGCCAGCAGTGAAGCGCGGGGGTTCAATCAGCCCCAGCATTTT.

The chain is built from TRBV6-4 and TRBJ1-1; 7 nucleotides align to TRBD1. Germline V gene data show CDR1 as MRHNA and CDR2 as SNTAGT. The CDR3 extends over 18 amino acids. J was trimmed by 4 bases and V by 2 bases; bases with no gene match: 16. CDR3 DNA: TGTGCCAGCAGTGACCCTCCACCACCGACAGGGAGAGGCACTGAAGCTTTCTTT. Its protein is CASSDPPPPTGRGTEAFF.

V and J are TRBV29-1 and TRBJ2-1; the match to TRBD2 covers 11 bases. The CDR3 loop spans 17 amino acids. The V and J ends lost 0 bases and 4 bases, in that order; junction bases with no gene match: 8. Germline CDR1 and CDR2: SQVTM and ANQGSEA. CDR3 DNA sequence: TGCAGCGTTGAAGATCCTCTTAGCGGGAGGGTTTACAATGAGCAGTTCTTC. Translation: CSVEDPLSGRVYNEQFF.

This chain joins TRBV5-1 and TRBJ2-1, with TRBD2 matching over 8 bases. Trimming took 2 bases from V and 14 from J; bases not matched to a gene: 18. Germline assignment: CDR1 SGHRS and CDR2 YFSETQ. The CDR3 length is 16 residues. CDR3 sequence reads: CASSLSTGTRGGEEFF. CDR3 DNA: TGCGCCAGCAGCTTATCAACCGGGACTAGGGGAGGTGAAGAGTTCTTC.

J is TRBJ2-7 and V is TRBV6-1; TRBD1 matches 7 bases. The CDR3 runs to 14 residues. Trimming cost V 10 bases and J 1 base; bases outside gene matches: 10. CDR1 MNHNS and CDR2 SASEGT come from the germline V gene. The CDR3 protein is CATRPAGGSYEQYF. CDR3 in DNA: TGTGCCACCCGCCCGGCAGGGGGTTCCTACGAGCAGTACTTC.

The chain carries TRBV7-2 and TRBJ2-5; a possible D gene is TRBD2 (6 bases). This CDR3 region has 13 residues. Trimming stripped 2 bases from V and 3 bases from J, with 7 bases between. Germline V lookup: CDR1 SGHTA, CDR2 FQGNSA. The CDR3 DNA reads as TGTGCCAGCAGCTTAATAGCGGAAGAGACCCAGTACTTC. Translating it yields CASSLIAEETQYF. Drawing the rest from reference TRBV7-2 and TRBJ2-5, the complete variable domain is GAGVSQSPSNKVTEKGKDVELRCDPISGHTALYWYRQSLGQGLEFLIYFQGNSAPDKSGLPSDRFSAERTGGSVSTLTIQRTQQEDSAVYLCASSLIAEETQYFGPGTRLLVL.

The CDR3 DNA reads as TGCGCCAGCAGCTTGGGACTAGCGGGATCGTACAATGAGCAGTTCTTC. This codes for CASSLGLAGSYNEQFF. V is TRBV5-1 and J is TRBJ2-1; 11 nucleotides line up with TRBD2. Trimming at V came to 0 bases and at J to 4 bases, leaving 3 bases not matched to a gene. The CDR3 length is 16 residues. Germline V CDR1 and CDR2: SGHRS, YFSETQ.

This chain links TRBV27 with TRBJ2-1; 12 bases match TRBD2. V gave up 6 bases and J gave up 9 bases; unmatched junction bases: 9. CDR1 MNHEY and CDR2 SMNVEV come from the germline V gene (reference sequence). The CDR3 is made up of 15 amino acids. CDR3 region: CASRLTSGRSSEQFF. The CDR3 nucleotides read TGTGCCAGCAGACTGACTAGCGGGAGATCCAGTGAGCAGTTCTTC.

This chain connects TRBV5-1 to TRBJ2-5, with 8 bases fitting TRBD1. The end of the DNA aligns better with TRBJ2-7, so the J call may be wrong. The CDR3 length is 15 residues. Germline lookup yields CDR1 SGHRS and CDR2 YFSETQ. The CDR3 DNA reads TGCGCCAGCAGCGTATCCGGGACAGGTTCCTACGAGCAGTACTTC. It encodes CASSVSGTGSYEQYF.

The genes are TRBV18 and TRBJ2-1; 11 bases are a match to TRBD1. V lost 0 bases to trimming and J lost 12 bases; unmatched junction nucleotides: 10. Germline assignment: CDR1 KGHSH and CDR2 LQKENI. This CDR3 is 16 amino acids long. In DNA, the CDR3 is TGTGCCAGCTCACCACCGGGGGACAGGGGGACTAACGGGCAGTTCTTC. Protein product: CASSPPGDRGTNGQFF.

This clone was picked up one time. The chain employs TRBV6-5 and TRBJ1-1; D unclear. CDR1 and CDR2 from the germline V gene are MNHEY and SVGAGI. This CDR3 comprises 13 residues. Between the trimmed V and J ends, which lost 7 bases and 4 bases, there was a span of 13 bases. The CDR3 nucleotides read TGTGCCAGCAAGGAGGTTTGGGGCACTGAAGCTTTCTTT. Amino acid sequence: CASKEVWGTEAFF.

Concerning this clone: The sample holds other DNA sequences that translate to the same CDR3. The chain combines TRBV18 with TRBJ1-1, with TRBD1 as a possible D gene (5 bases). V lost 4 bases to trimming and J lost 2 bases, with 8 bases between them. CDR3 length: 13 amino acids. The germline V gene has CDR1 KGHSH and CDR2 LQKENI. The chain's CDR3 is CASSRGENTEAFF. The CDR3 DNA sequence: TGTGCCAGCTCACGGGGGGAAAACACTGAAGCTTTCTTT.

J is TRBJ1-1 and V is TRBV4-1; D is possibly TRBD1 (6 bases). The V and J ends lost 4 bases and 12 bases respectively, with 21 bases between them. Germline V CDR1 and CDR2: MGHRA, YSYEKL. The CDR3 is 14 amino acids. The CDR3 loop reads CASSPRTDLYTTFF. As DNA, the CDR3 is TGCGCCAGCAGCCCCCGGACAGACCTTTACACAACTTTCTTT.

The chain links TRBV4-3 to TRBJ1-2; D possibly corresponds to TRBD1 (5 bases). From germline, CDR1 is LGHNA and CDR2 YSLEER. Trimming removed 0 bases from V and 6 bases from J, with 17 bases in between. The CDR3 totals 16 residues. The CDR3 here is CASSQDLEGAWNGYTF. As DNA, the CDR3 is TGCGCCAGCAGCCAAGATCTTGAAGGGGCTTGGAATGGCTACACCTTC.

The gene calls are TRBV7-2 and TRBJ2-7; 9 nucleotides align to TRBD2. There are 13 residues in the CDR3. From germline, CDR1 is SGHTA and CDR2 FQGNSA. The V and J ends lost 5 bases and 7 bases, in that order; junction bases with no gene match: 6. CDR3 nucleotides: TGTGCCAGCAGCCCTAATCTAGCGGGGGAGCAGTACTTC. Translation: CASSPNLAGEQYF.

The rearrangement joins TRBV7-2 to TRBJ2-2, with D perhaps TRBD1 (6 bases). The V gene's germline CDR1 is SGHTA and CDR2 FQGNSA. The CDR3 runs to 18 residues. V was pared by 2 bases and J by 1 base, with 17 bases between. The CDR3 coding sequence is TGTGCCAGCAGCTTACCCCGGACAGACCCCATGAACACCGGGGAGCTGTTTTTT. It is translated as CASSLPRTDPMNTGELFF.

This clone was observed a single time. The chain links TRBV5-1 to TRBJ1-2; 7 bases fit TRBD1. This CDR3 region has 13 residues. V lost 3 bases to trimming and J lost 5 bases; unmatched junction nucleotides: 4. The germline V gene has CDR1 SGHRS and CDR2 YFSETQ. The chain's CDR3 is CASSYGTEYGYTF. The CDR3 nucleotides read TGCGCCAGCAGCTACGGGACAGAATATGGCTACACCTTC.

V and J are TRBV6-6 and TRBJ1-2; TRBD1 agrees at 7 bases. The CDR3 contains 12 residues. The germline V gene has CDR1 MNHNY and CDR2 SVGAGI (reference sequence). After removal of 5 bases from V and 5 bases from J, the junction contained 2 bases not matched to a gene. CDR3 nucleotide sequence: TGTGCCAGCAGTGCGACAGGGTATGGCTACACCTTC. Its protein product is CASSATGYGYTF.